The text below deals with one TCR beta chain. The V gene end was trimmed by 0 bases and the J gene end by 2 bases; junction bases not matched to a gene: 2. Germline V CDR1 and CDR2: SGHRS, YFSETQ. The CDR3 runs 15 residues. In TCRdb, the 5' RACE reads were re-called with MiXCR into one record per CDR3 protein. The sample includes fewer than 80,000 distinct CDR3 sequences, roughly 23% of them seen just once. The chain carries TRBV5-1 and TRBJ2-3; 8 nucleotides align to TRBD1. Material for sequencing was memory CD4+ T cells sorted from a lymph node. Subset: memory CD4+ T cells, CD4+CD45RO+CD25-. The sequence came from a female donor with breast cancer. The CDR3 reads CASSLEGQVTDTQYF. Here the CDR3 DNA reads TGCGCCAGCAGCTTGGAGGGACAGGTCACAGATACGCAGTATTTT.